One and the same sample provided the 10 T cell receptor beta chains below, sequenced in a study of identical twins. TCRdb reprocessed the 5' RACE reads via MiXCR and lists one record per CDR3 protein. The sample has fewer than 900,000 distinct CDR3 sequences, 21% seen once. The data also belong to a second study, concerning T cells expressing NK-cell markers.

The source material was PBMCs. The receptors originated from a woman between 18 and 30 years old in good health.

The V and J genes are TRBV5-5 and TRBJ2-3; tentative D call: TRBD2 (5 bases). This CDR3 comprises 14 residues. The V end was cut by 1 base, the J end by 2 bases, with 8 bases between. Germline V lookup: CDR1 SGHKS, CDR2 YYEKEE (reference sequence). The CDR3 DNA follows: TGTGCCAGCAGCTTGAGAGGGATCACAGATACGCAGTATTTT. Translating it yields CASSLRGITDTQYF.

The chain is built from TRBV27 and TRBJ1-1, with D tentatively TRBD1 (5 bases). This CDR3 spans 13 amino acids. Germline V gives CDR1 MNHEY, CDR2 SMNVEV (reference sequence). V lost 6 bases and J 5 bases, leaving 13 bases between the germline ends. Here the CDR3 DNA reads TGTGCCAGCAGGCAGGGCATGAGAACTGAAGCTTTCTTT. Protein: CASRQGMRTEAFF.

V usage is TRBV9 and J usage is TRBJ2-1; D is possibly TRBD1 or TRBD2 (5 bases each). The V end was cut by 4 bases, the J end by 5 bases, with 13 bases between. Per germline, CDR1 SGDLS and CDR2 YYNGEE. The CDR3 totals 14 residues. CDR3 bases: TGTGCCAGCAGCCCCCAGGGACCCGACAATGAGCAGTTCTTC. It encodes CASSPQGPDNEQFF. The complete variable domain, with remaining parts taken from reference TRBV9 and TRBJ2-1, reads DSGVTQTPKHLITATGQRVTLRCSPRSGDLSVYWYQQSLDQGLQFLIQYYNGEERAKGNILERFSAQQFPDLHSELNLSSLELGDSALYFCASSPQGPDNEQFFGPGTRLTVL.

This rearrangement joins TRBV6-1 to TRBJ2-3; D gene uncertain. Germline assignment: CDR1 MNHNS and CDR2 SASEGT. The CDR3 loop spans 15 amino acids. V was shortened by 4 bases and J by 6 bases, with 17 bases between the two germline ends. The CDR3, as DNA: TGTGCCAGCAGTGTCGGTCTAAAACCCCCCGATACGCAGTATTTT. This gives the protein CASSVGLKPPDTQYF.

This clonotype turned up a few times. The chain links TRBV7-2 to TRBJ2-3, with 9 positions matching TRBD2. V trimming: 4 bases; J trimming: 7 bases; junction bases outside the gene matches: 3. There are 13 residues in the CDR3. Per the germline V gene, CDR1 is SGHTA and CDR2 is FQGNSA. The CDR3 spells CASSSASGNTQYF. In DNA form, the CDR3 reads TGTGCCAGCAGCTCGGCTAGCGGGAATACGCAGTATTTT.

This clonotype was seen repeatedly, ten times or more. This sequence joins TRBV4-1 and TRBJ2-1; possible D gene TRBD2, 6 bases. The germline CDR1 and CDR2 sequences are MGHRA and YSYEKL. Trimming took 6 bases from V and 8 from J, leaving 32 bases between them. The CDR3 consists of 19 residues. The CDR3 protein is CASREGGAKRPRELHEQFF. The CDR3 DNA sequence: TGCGCCAGCAGAGAGGGAGGAGCGAAGCGGCCCAGGGAGTTACATGAGCAGTTCTTC.

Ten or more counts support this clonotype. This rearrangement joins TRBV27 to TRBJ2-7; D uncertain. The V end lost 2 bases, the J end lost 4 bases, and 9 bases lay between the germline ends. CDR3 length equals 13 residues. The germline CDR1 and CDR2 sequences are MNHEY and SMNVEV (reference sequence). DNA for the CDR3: TGTGCCAGCAGTTTAGGTTTTAAATACGAGCAGTACTTC. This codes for CASSLGFKYEQYF.

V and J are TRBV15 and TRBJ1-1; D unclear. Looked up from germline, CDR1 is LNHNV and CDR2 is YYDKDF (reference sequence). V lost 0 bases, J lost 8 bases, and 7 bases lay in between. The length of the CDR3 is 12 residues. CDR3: CATSRETAEAFF. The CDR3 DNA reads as TGTGCCACCAGCAGAGAAACAGCAGAAGCTTTCTTT.

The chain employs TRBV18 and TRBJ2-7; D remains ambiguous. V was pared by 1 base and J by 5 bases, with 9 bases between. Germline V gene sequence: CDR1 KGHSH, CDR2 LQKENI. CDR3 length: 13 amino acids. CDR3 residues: CASSPQGSHEQYF. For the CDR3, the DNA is TGTGCCAGCTCACCACAGGGTTCCCACGAGCAGTACTTC.

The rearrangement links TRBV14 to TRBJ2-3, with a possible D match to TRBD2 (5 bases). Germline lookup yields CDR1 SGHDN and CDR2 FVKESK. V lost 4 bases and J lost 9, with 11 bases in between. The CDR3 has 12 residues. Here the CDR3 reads CASSLSGLTQYF. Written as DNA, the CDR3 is TGTGCCAGCAGCCTGAGCGGCCTGACGCAGTATTTT.